One and the same sample provided the 19 T cell receptor beta chains below, sequenced in a study of regulatory T cells in long-lasting Graves disease. Indicated time point: newly diagnosed GD, antithyroid drugs for less than 3 months. Construction of the TCR library relied on RNA isolated from PBMCs. For TCR beta, libraries came from iRepertoire HTBI primers and Arm-PCR of CDR3 regions. TCRdb used MiXCR to reprocess the multiplex PCR reads, holding one entry per CDR3 protein. The sample holds more than 450,000 distinct CDR3 sequences, 15% to 20% seen once. The same data also contributed to another study, on T cells in Graves' hyperthyroidism and ophthalmopathy.

The input for sequencing was peripheral blood mononuclear cells (PBMCs), taken at new diagnosis, from a patient treated with antithyroid drugs. The source is a man aged 40-50 years with Graves disease.

This clonotype was recorded at least ten times. The chain carries TRBV3-1 and TRBJ2-7, with D hard to call. Trimming left V 2 bases short and J 0 bases short, with 5 bases between. The CDR3 runs to 13 residues. CDR1 and CDR2 from the germline V gene are LGHDT and YNNKEL (reference sequence). CDR3 coding DNA: TGTGCCAGCAGCCAACGGAACTCCTACGAGCAGTACTTC. This translates into CASSQRNSYEQYF.

This clonotype was observed at least ten times. The rearrangement uses TRBV15 and TRBJ1-1; D is undetermined. CDR1 and CDR2 (germline): LNHNV, YYDKDF (reference sequence). This CDR3 contains 14 residues. V was clipped by 2 bases and J by 4 bases, with 11 bases between them. CDR3 region: CATSRPKGSTEAFF. The CDR3 region has the DNA TGTGCCACCAGCAGACCAAAGGGCTCCACTGAAGCTTTCTTT.

This clonotype was detected many times. The chain couples TRBV28 to TRBJ2-1, with 12 bases aligning to TRBD2. The J segment lost 15 bases and the V segment lost 6 bases, leaving 12 bases of the junction unmatched. Germline lookup yields CDR1 MDHEN and CDR2 SYDVKM. There are 14 residues in the CDR3. CDR3 residues: CASRGPSGRAQLFF. CDR3 sequence (DNA): TGTGCCAGCAGGGGACCTAGCGGGAGGGCACAGCTGTTCTTC. The variable domain in full, completed from reference TRBV28 and TRBJ2-1, reads DVKVTQSSRYLVKRTGEKVFLECVQDMDHENMFWYRQDPGLGLRLIYFSYDVKMKEKGDIPEGYSVSREKKERFSLILESASTNQTSMYLCASRGPSGRAQLFFGPGTRLTVL.

Ten or more counts support this clonotype. In DNA, the CDR3 is TGTGCCAGCAGCTTAGAGGCCGGTGGCGAGCAGTACTTC. Its translation: CASSLEAGGEQYF. The chain uses TRBV7-6 and TRBJ2-7; D gene uncertain. Germline CDR1 is SGHVS and CDR2 is FNYEAQ. V was trimmed by 1 base and J by 6 bases, leaving 10 bases between them. This CDR3 is 13 amino acids long.

This clonotype was counted at least ten times. This chain joins TRBV20-1 and TRBJ2-1; 13 positions agree with TRBD2. The CDR3 spans 15 residues. In germline, CDR1 is DFQATT, CDR2 SNEGSKA (reference sequence). V lost 3 bases and J lost 5; bases outside the gene matches: 4. CDR3 DNA sequence: TGCAGTGCTAGCCCGGGACTAGCGGGAAACAATGAGCAGTTCTTC. It codes for CSASPGLAGNNEQFF.

This clonotype was counted many times. The chain couples TRBV7-2 to TRBJ2-1, with 13 bases aligning to TRBD2. Per the germline V gene, CDR1 is SGHTA and CDR2 is FQGNSA. The V gene end was trimmed by 7 bases and the J gene end by 9 bases; junction bases not matched to a gene: 6. This CDR3 is built from 14 residues. CDR3 nucleotide sequence: TGTGCCAGCACCAAGGGACTAGCGGGAACTGAGCAGTTCTTC. This gives the protein CASTKGLAGTEQFF.

This clonotype was seen a handful of times. The V and J genes are TRBV12-3 or TRBV12-4 and TRBJ2-4, with D perhaps matching TRBD2 (6 bases). Trimming pared 4 bases from V and 0 bases from J, leaving 16 bases between. The CDR3 has 17 amino acids. The DNA for the CDR3 is TGTGCCAGCAGTTCACGAGGCGGGGCATTAGCCAAAAACATTCAGTACTTC. Encoded protein: CASSSRGGALAKNIQYF.

This clonotype was recorded many times. The CDR3 reads CASSKLGDRGGNEQFF. DNA of the CDR3: TGTGCCAGCAGCAAGCTGGGGGACAGGGGGGGAAATGAGCAGTTCTTC. The rearrangement joins TRBV7-9 to TRBJ2-1; 11 bases are a match to TRBD1. The CDR3 has 16 amino acids. Germline loops: CDR1 SEHNR, CDR2 FQNEAQ (reference sequence). After removal of 5 bases from V and 7 bases from J, the junction contained 10 bases not matched to a gene.

This clonotype came up many times. V usage is TRBV30 and J usage is TRBJ1-2; no definite D call. The length of the CDR3 is 13 residues. Germline CDR1 GTSNPN, CDR2 SVGIG (reference sequence). The V and J ends lost 1 base and 2 bases respectively, with 8 bases between them. In nucleotides, the CDR3 is TGTGCCTGGAGTGCCCCCCAGAACTATGGCTACACCTTC. Translating gives CAWSAPQNYGYTF.

At least ten counts were recorded for this clonotype. The chain links TRBV15 to TRBJ2-5; TRBD1 or TRBD2 may be the D gene (5 bases each). The CDR3 sequence is 15 residues long. Deletions cut 2 bases from V and 3 bases from J, with 13 bases between. Germline CDR1 LNHNV, CDR2 YYDKDF (reference sequence). CDR3 loop: CATSRTGTAKETQYF. The DNA for the CDR3 is TGTGCCACCAGCAGAACCGGGACGGCGAAAGAGACCCAGTACTTC.

J is TRBJ2-5 and V is TRBV7-3, with a possible D match to TRBD1 (5 bases). This CDR3 is 14 amino acids long. Trimming stripped 5 bases from V and 0 bases from J, with 10 bases between. Germline CDR1 SGHTA, CDR2 FQGTGA. The CDR3 sequence is CASSPEGDQETQYF. DNA for the CDR3: TGTGCCAGCAGCCCTGAAGGGGACCAAGAGACCCAGTACTTC.

This clonotype was detected many times. The chain uses TRBV28 and TRBJ1-1; 7 bases align to TRBD1. Trimming at V came to 6 bases and at J to 5 bases, leaving 9 bases not matched to a gene. CDR3 length equals 14 residues. CDR1 is MDHEN and CDR2 is SYDVKM in the germline V gene. CDR3 protein: CASSAAGGDTEAFF. The CDR3 DNA is TGTGCCAGCAGCGCCGCAGGGGGTGATACTGAAGCTTTCTTT.

This clonotype was counted ten times or more. V usage is TRBV2 and J usage is TRBJ2-7; 8 bases match TRBD2. This CDR3 spans 15 amino acids. CDR1 is SNHLY, CDR2 FYNNEI, per germline. Unmatched junction bases numbered 13, after V lost 10 bases and J lost 2 bases. Here the CDR3 DNA reads TGTGCCACCAGGGCCGGGGCGGGAGGTACCTACGAGCAGTACTTC. The encoded protein is CATRAGAGGTYEQYF.

This clonotype was seen ten or more times. CDR3 DNA sequence: TGTGCCAGCTCACCATCCGACAGGGGTGGCAATCAGCCCCAGCATTTT. Translated: CASSPSDRGGNQPQHF. V is TRBV18 and J is TRBJ1-5; TRBD1 matches 8 bases. With V trimmed by 2 bases and J by 2 bases, 5 bases remained unmatched. The CDR3 has 16 amino acids. CDR1 is KGHSH and CDR2 is LQKENI in the germline V gene.

This clonotype occurred a few times. This sequence joins TRBV6-5 and TRBJ2-6, with D unclear. Germline V gene lookup returns CDR1 MNHEY and CDR2 SVGAGI. Trimming removed 4 bases at V and 0 bases at J, with 10 bases between. The CDR3 is 16 residues long. The CDR3 DNA sequence: TGTGCCAGCAGTTCTATCGGGTCCTCTGGGGCCAACGTCCTGACTTTC. It is translated as CASSSIGSSGANVLTF.

The table lists this clonotype with many counts. This chain joins TRBV29-1 and TRBJ2-3; unclear D gene. CDR1 and CDR2 (germline): SQVTM, ANQGSEA. The V gene lost 4 bases and the J gene lost 4 bases, with 15 bases spanning the gap. This CDR3 has 14 residues. This CDR3 is CSVGAYANSDTQYF. The CDR3 DNA follows: TGCAGCGTTGGAGCTTACGCCAACTCAGATACGCAGTATTTT.

At least ten counts were recorded for this clonotype. V and J are TRBV28 and TRBJ2-1; 11 bases fit TRBD2. The CDR3 is made up of 13 amino acids. V shed 6 bases, J shed 7 bases, and the junction held 2 bases outside the gene matches. CDR1 and CDR2 (germline): MDHEN, SYDVKM. The CDR3 nucleotides are TGTGCCAGCAGGACTAGCGGGATTAATGAGCAGTTCTTC. Its protein product is CASRTSGINEQFF.

In its sample, this clonotype was seen many times. This chain links TRBV28 with TRBJ1-5; tentatively, D is TRBD1 (5 bases). V lost 2 bases to trimming and J lost 4 bases, with 12 bases between them. Germline assignment: CDR1 MDHEN and CDR2 SYDVKM. This CDR3 has 15 residues. CDR3 amino acids: CASSLVRGSNQPQHF. Here the CDR3 DNA reads TGTGCCAGCAGTTTAGTTCGGGGGAGTAATCAGCCCCAGCATTTT.

CDR3 nucleotides: TGTGCCAGCAGCTTAGTTCGTAGCGGGAGGGTCGAGCAGTACTTC. It codes for CASSLVRSGRVEQYF. The chain is built from TRBV7-9 and TRBJ2-7; 11 nucleotides match TRBD2. Trimming took 1 base from V and 6 from J; bases not matched to a gene: 5. This CDR3 has 15 amino acids. The V gene's germline CDR1 is SEHNR and CDR2 FQNEAQ (reference sequence).